The clone carrying this TCR beta chain was observed a few times. Its antigen is unknown. The CDR3 totals 15 residues. Germline V lookup: CDR1 SNHLY, CDR2 FYNNEI. V lost 2 bases to trimming and J lost 2 bases, with 9 bases between them. TCRdb processed the 5' RACE reads anew with MiXCR; each CDR3 protein has one entry. The sample includes about 520,000 distinct CDR3 sequences, around 20% of them seen just once. The sample originates from a study of identical twins. General study results and limits: Twins shared out-of-frame alpha sequences with excess low generation probability. Invariant MAIT and iNKT cells may have partly biased zero-insertion analyses.

The data also belong to a second study, concerning T cells expressing NK-cell markers.

This clonotype was obtained from a woman aged 18-30 years in good health. The sequenced sample consisted of CD4+ T cells sorted from blood. The chain recombines TRBV2 with TRBJ2-2; D not certain. CDR3 bases: TGTGCCAGCAGTGAAACGTCGTATAACACCGGGGAGCTGTTTTTT. It encodes CASSETSYNTGELFF.